This T cell receptor beta chain was captured by sequencing in a study of T cell responses to AZD1222 COVID-19 vaccine. General observations from the study: At baseline, seropositivity was found in only 5 to 7 AZD1222 recipients. When two AZD1222 doses had been given, Spike-specific TCR breadth and depth rose.

V lost 4 bases to trimming and J lost 5 bases; unmatched junction nucleotides: 6. Germline CDR1 reads LGHNA; CDR2 reads YSLEER. CDR3 length: 14 amino acids. Profiled with immunoSEQ multiplex PCR; TCRdb holds only in-frame clones, not every one. Here the sample spans about 150,000 clones, roughly nine tenths being singletons. Comments on this clone: Antigen specificity is unknown.

The TCR sequence derives from an adult in good health. The specimen was peripheral blood, collected on day 0 of AZD1222 vaccination. V and J are TRBV4-3 and TRBJ2-5, with TRBD2 identical over 8 bases. CDR3 in DNA: TGCGCCAGCAGCCTGGGACTAGGCAGGGAGACCCAGTACTTC. Protein product: CASSLGLGRETQYF.